This entry lists 5 T cell receptor beta chains sequenced from one sample in a study of shared clonotypes between healthy human individuals. Measured with immunoSEQ multiplex PCR; TCRdb has only the in-frame clones, and not every one. The repertoire includes about 2.1 million clones, roughly 93% of them detected once, and about 1.7% sits in the top ten. Naivety among CD8 cells was defined by CD45RO negativity and positive CCR7 selection, thereby excluding terminally differentiated effector memory CD45RA+ cells. The source material was naive CD8+ T cells from PBMCs. The source of these receptors is a man aged 18 to 30 in good health. Some clones in this sample may be carry-over from other donors' samples.

The chain uses TRBV7-3 and TRBJ2-3; D unclear. The CDR3 loop spans 12 amino acids. Germline CDR1 and CDR2: SGHTA and FQGTGA. V was trimmed by 5 bases and J by 5 bases, leaving 8 bases between them. The CDR3 loop reads CASSAGLDTQYF. The CDR3 nucleotides read TGTGCCAGCAGCGCCGGTTTAGATACGCAGTATTTT.

V is TRBV4-3 and J is TRBJ1-1, with 9 bases identical to TRBD1. Germline loops: CDR1 LGHNA, CDR2 YSLEER. The CDR3 extends over 17 amino acids. The junction had 9 bases not matched to a gene; V was cut back by 0 bases and J by 4 bases. The chain's CDR3 is CASSQEQGAREGTEAFF. The DNA of the CDR3 is TGCGCCAGCAGCCAAGAACAGGGGGCGCGAGAAGGCACTGAAGCTTTCTTT.

V usage is TRBV9 and J usage is TRBJ2-3; 8 positions match TRBD2. After removal of 3 bases from V and 0 bases from J, the junction contained 9 bases not matched to a gene. This CDR3 has 17 residues. Per germline, CDR1 SGDLS and CDR2 YYNGEE. This chain's CDR3 is CASSGGRGGRSTDTQYF. For the CDR3, the DNA is TGTGCCAGCAGCGGGGGCAGGGGCGGGAGGAGCACAGATACGCAGTATTTT. The variable domain in full, with the rest retrieved from reference TRBV9 and TRBJ2-3, is DSGVTQTPKHLITATGQRVTLRCSPRSGDLSVYWYQQSLDQGLQFLIQYYNGEERAKGNILERFSAQQFPDLHSELNLSSLELGDSALYFCASSGGRGGRSTDTQYFGPGTRLTVL.

As for this clone: The sample contains more than one DNA sequence encoding this CDR3. The chain links TRBV7-8 to TRBJ2-7; D is uncertain. Germline assignment: CDR1 SGHVS and CDR2 FQNEAQ. The ends were cut back, 1 base at V and 1 base at J, with 8 bases in the middle. The CDR3 length is 14 residues. The CDR3 DNA reads as TGTGCCAGCAGCTTAGGGTCGTTATCCTACGAGCAGTACTTC. Translation: CASSLGSLSYEQYF.

This chain links TRBV12-5 with TRBJ2-7; D possibly matches TRBD1 or TRBD2 (5 bases each). This CDR3 comprises 21 residues. Germline CDR1 reads LGHNT; CDR2 reads FRNRAP. Trimming pared 0 bases from V and 0 bases from J, leaving 27 bases between. The CDR3 protein is CASGLVEFVVAGQTSSYEQYF. The DNA of the CDR3 is TGTGCTAGTGGTTTGGTAGAATTTGTGGTCGCAGGGCAAACTAGCTCCTACGAGCAGTACTTC.